This entry lists 29 T cell receptor beta chains sequenced from one sample in a study of blood T cell repertoires in COVID-19. Profiling relied on immunoSEQ multiplex PCR, and the TCRdb table lists in-frame clones only, not all of them. The sample holds around 280,000 clones, about 86% seen once. The sample comprised peripheral blood. The receptors here all came from a woman aged 30 to 39 who had recovered from COVID-19.

The V gene is TRBV5-6, the J gene TRBJ1-2, with D possibly matching TRBD1 (6 bases). From germline, CDR1 is SGHDT and CDR2 YYEEEE. CDR3 length: 13 residues. Deletions cut 3 bases from V and 2 bases from J, with 8 bases between. The CDR3 DNA reads TGTGCCAGCAGCTGGGGGCAGAACTATGGCTACACCTTC. Protein product: CASSWGQNYGYTF.

CDR3 region: CASSLAGKPYEQYF. The CDR3 coding sequence is TGTGCCAGCAGCTTGGCGGGGAAACCCTACGAGCAGTACTTC. The chain uses TRBV5-6 and TRBJ2-7; the D gene is possibly TRBD2 (5 bases). Germline V gene data show CDR1 as SGHDT and CDR2 as YYEEEE. The CDR3 is 14 residues long. Trimming took 0 bases from V and 2 from J, leaving 9 bases between them.

This chain uses TRBV5-1 with TRBJ1-5, with 9 bases aligning to TRBD1. CDR3 length equals 17 residues. Germline V CDR1 and CDR2: SGHRS, YFSETQ. The J segment lost 4 bases and the V segment lost 2 bases, leaving 10 bases of the junction unmatched. DNA for the CDR3: TGCGCCAGCAGCTTCCACTTACAGGGGGCAAGGAATCAGCCCCAGCATTTT. Translation: CASSFHLQGARNQPQHF.

The chain joins TRBV18 to TRBJ1-1; 8 bases match TRBD1. This CDR3 comprises 14 residues. In germline, CDR1 is KGHSH, CDR2 LQKENI. V lost 5 bases and J lost 1; bases outside the gene matches: 3. As DNA, the CDR3 is TGTGCCAGCTCAATTGGACAGGGGAACACTGAAGCTTTCTTT. This codes for CASSIGQGNTEAFF.

The gene calls are TRBV19 and TRBJ1-1; TRBD1 aligns across 8 bases. Per the germline V gene, CDR1 is LNHDA and CDR2 is SQIVND (reference sequence). Trimming removed 7 bases from V and 5 bases from J; junction bases left unmatched: 6. The CDR3 totals 13 residues. CDR3 sequence reads: CASTDRQGTEAFF. For the CDR3, the DNA is TGTGCCAGTACCGATCGACAGGGGACTGAAGCTTTCTTT. Full variable domain (remainder filled in from reference TRBV19 and TRBJ1-1): DGGITQSPKYLFRKEGQNVTLSCEQNLNHDAMYWYRQDPGQGLRLIYYSQIVNDFQKGDIAEGYSVSREKKESFPLTVTSAQKNPTAFYLCASTDRQGTEAFFGQGTRLTVV.

This chain uses TRBV4-1 with TRBJ2-5; 8 bases line up with TRBD2. V lost 0 bases and J lost 2; bases outside the gene matches: 8. From germline, CDR1 is MGHRA and CDR2 YSYEKL. This CDR3 spans 17 amino acids. CDR3: CASSQDWRGAPQETQYF. The CDR3 bases are TGCGCCAGCAGCCAAGACTGGCGGGGGGCCCCACAAGAGACCCAGTACTTC.

This chain links TRBV10-3 with TRBJ1-6, with 8 bases identical to TRBD1. Germline V gene sequence: CDR1 ENHRY, CDR2 SYGVKD. The CDR3 extends over 14 amino acids. V lost 6 bases, J lost 10 bases, and 8 bases stayed unmatched. In nucleotides, the CDR3 is TGTGCCATCAGCCTGGACAGGGCTAACTCACCCCTCCACTTT. It codes for CAISLDRANSPLHF.

The rearrangement uses TRBV3-1 (or the pseudogene TRBV3-2) and TRBJ2-7, with a possible D match to TRBD1 (6 bases). The V end lost 0 bases, the J end lost 5 bases, and 17 bases lay between the germline ends. CDR1 is LGHDT and CDR2 is YNNKEL in the germline V gene (reference sequence). CDR3 size: 16 residues. This CDR3 is CASSQDNPGAGDEQYF. The CDR3 DNA reads as TGTGCCAGCAGCCAAGATAACCCAGGGGCCGGGGACGAGCAGTACTTC.

This clone has just a few counts. The sample contains more than one DNA sequence encoding this CDR3. This chain joins TRBV18 and TRBJ2-7; 8 bases line up with TRBD1. The CDR3 covers 15 residues. Germline-derived CDR1 and CDR2 are KGHSH and LQKENI. V shed 2 bases and J 0 bases; nucleotides not matched to a gene: 3. CDR3 in amino acids: CASSPGQGSSYEQYF. CDR3 sequence (DNA): TGTGCCAGCTCACCAGGACAGGGAAGCTCCTACGAGCAGTACTTC.

V usage is TRBV28 and J usage is TRBJ2-1; D possibly corresponds to TRBD1 (6 bases). Germline CDR1 and CDR2: MDHEN and SYDVKM. Trimming cost V 6 bases and J 2 bases, with 14 bases left between them. CDR3 length: 15 residues. For the CDR3, the DNA is TGTGCCAGCAGCATATCACAGGGAACCTACAATGAGCAGTTCTTC. This gives the protein CASSISQGTYNEQFF. The whole variable domain, filled in from reference TRBV28 and TRBJ2-1, reads DVKVTQSSRYLVKRTGEKVFLECVQDMDHENMFWYRQDPGLGLRLIYFSYDVKMKEKGDIPEGYSVSREKKERFSLILESASTNQTSMYLCASSISQGTYNEQFFGPGTRLTVL.

This clone was seen once. The chain uses TRBV7-3 and TRBJ2-7, with TRBD1 matching over 10 bases. The CDR3 has 15 residues. The trim removed 5 bases at V and 2 bases at J, leaving 6 bases unmatched. Germline V CDR1 and CDR2: SGHTA, FQGTGA. CDR3 protein: CASSPGTGDPYEQYF. In nucleotides, the CDR3 is TGTGCCAGCAGCCCAGGGACAGGGGACCCCTACGAGCAGTACTTC.

The chain couples TRBV19 to TRBJ1-1; the D gene is possibly TRBD1 (5 bases). The V end was cut by 7 bases, the J end by 0 bases, with 12 bases between. CDR3 length: 14 residues. CDR1 and CDR2 (germline): LNHDA, SQIVND (reference sequence). CDR3 in amino acids: CASTLGGMNTEAFF. The CDR3, as DNA: TGTGCCAGTACGCTGGGGGGGATGAACACTGAAGCTTTCTTT.

This clone was recorded many times. The chain has TRBV20-1 and TRBJ1-1; 9 nucleotides match TRBD1. The CDR3 is made up of 13 amino acids. Germline-derived CDR1 and CDR2 are DFQATT and SNEGSKA (reference sequence). Germline trimming cut 3 bases from V and 5 bases from J; bases unmatched to any gene: 4. The CDR3 coding sequence is TGCAGTGCTAGTTGGGACAGGGCGACTGAAGCTTTCTTT. Encoded protein: CSASWDRATEAFF.

This chain uses TRBV7-2 with TRBJ2-7, with 8 positions matching TRBD2. The CDR3 extends over 15 amino acids. Germline V gene sequence: CDR1 SGHTA, CDR2 FQGNSA. V shed 5 bases and J 4 bases; nucleotides not matched to a gene: 10. CDR3 nucleotide sequence: TGTGCCAGCAGCCCCTCACTCACGGGAGGGTACGAGCAGTACTTC. The encoded protein is CASSPSLTGGYEQYF.

This rearrangement joins TRBV11-1 to TRBJ2-1; 7 bases align to TRBD2. CDR3 length equals 15 residues. Germline lookup yields CDR1 SGHAT and CDR2 FQDESV (reference sequence). J gave up 5 bases and V 1 base, and 5 bases lay outside the gene matches. In nucleotides, the CDR3 is TGTGCCAGCAGCTTAGGGGCTAGCGGTGACAATGAGCAGTTCTTC. Residues: CASSLGASGDNEQFF.

The V call is TRBV28, the J call TRBJ1-5; tentatively, D is TRBD1 (6 bases). This CDR3 region has 16 residues. V dropped 5 bases and J dropped 4 bases, with 18 bases sitting between them. Germline CDR1 is MDHEN and CDR2 is SYDVKM. CDR3 DNA sequence: TGTGCCAGCAGTGACGGGGACACGTCGTGGAATCAGCCCCAGCATTTT. Its protein product is CASSDGDTSWNQPQHF.

The CDR3 DNA follows: TGCGCCAGCAGCTTGTCGGGTACTGGTTTGTCCCAGTACTTC. This codes for CASSLSGTGLSQYF. The V and J genes are TRBV5-1 and TRBJ2-5, with no clear D. V shed 1 base and J shed 9 bases, with 16 bases lying between them. The CDR3 spans 14 residues. Germline CDR1 and CDR2: SGHRS and YFSETQ. Together with reference TRBV5-1 and TRBJ2-5, the CDR3 gives the full variable domain: KAGVTQTPRYLIKTRGQQVTLSCSPISGHRSVSWYQQTPGQGLQFLFEYFSETQRNKGNFPGRFSGRQFSNSRSEMNVSTLELGDSALYLCASSLSGTGLSQYFGPGTRLLVL.

This chain uses TRBV3-1 (or the pseudogene TRBV3-2) with TRBJ1-1; TRBD1 might be the D (5 bases). Per the germline V gene, CDR1 is LGHDT and CDR2 is YNNKEL (reference sequence). The CDR3 covers 13 residues. V was shortened by 7 bases and J by 8 bases, with 17 bases between the two germline ends. CDR3 in DNA: TGTGCCAGCACCCAGGTGAATCAGGGAGAAGCTTTCTTT. It is translated as CASTQVNQGEAFF.

The V and J genes are TRBV19 and TRBJ2-7; TRBD2 agrees at 8 bases. This CDR3 contains 15 residues. Germline CDR1 and CDR2: LNHDA and SQIVND (reference sequence). With V trimmed by 8 bases and J by 2 bases, 11 bases remained unmatched. Written as DNA, the CDR3 is TGTGCCAGTCGCGGGAGGACCCAAAGTCCCTACGAGCAGTACTTC. Translating it yields CASRGRTQSPYEQYF.

The sample holds a few counts of this clone. The chain has TRBV7-9 and TRBJ1-3, with 7 bases fitting TRBD1. The CDR3 length is 13 residues. In germline, CDR1 is SEHNR, CDR2 FQNEAQ (reference sequence). V lost 8 bases, J lost 4 bases, and 5 bases stayed unmatched. As DNA, the CDR3 is TGTGCCAGCGACAGGGATTTAGGAAACACCATATATTTT. Amino acids: CASDRDLGNTIYF. Full variable domain (outside the CDR3, taken from reference TRBV7-9 and TRBJ1-3): DTGVSQNPRHKITKRGQNVTFRCDPISEHNRLYWYRQTLGQGPEFLTYFQNEAQLEKSRLLSDRFSAERPKGSFSTLEIQRTEQGDSAMYLCASDRDLGNTIYFGEGSWLTVV.

The V call is TRBV10-3, the J call TRBJ1-3; D may be TRBD1 (5 bases). Germline CDR1 and CDR2: ENHRY and SYGVKD. This CDR3 spans 13 amino acids. V was clipped by 11 bases and J by 1 base, with 12 bases between them. DNA of the CDR3: TGTGCCCCTCTTAGGGGTTCTGGAAACACCATATATTTT. It specifies CAPLRGSGNTIYF.

The chain couples TRBV3-1 (or the pseudogene TRBV3-2) to TRBJ1-2; the D gene is possibly TRBD1 (6 bases). This CDR3 has 15 amino acids. Germline V gene sequence: CDR1 LGHDT, CDR2 YNNKEL (reference sequence). Trimming removed 2 bases at V and 6 bases at J, with 16 bases between. The CDR3 reads CASSQLPGQADGYTF. CDR3 nucleotide sequence: TGTGCCAGCAGCCAACTTCCGGGACAAGCGGATGGCTACACCTTC.

This clone was counted a few times. The rearrangement uses TRBV12-3 or TRBV12-4 and TRBJ1-5; D unclear. V lost 5 bases and J 4 bases, leaving 6 bases between the germline ends. The CDR3 totals 12 residues. The DNA of the CDR3 is TGTGCCAGCAGTCCCCAGAATCAGCCCCAGCATTTT. Amino acid sequence: CASSPQNQPQHF.

The V call is TRBV27, the J call TRBJ2-1; TRBD1 aligns across 9 bases. This CDR3 contains 13 residues. With 2 bases clipped from V and 8 bases from J, the junction kept 1 base outside the gene matches. Germline assignment: CDR1 MNHEY and CDR2 SMNVEV (reference sequence). CDR3 DNA sequence: TGTGCCAGCAGTTTAGGACAGGGGCATGAGCAGTTCTTC. Its translation: CASSLGQGHEQFF.

The rearrangement joins TRBV29-1 to TRBJ2-5, with 8 bases identical to TRBD2. The CDR3 is made up of 14 amino acids. V lost 4 bases to trimming and J lost 5 bases; unmatched junction nucleotides: 9. The germline V gene has CDR1 SQVTM and CDR2 ANQGSEA. CDR3 in DNA: TGCAGCGTTGGGGACGGGGGGGTGCGTGAGACCCAGTACTTC. Its protein is CSVGDGGVRETQYF.

The rearrangement links TRBV5-1 to TRBJ2-1; D possibly corresponds to TRBD2 (7 bases). CDR1 and CDR2 (germline): SGHRS, YFSETQ. V gave up 0 bases and J gave up 7 bases, with 14 bases separating them. The length of the CDR3 is 15 residues. This CDR3 is CASSLAWGGRNEQFF. CDR3 bases: TGCGCCAGCAGCTTGGCGTGGGGGGGCCGAAATGAGCAGTTCTTC.

With regard to this clone: Distinct nucleotide sequences in the sample also encode this CDR3. The chain employs TRBV5-4 and TRBJ2-3; D is perhaps TRBD2 (6 bases). Germline assignment: CDR1 SGHNT and CDR2 YYREEE (reference sequence). The V gene lost 2 bases and the J gene lost 1 base, with 8 bases spanning the gap. This CDR3 is 14 amino acids long. The CDR3 DNA sequence: TGTGCCAGCAGCTTTGAGCGGGGCACAGATACGCAGTATTTT. It specifies CASSFERGTDTQYF.

V usage is TRBV2 and J usage is TRBJ2-7, with TRBD2 as a possible D gene (6 bases). Trimming took 6 bases from V and 2 from J, leaving 17 bases between them. Germline-derived CDR1 and CDR2 are SNHLY and FYNNEI. This CDR3 region has 15 residues. The CDR3 region has the DNA TGTGCCAGCAGCCTCCGTGGGGCGGGGACCTACGAGCAGTACTTC. This gives the protein CASSLRGAGTYEQYF.

This chain connects TRBV10-2 to TRBJ2-7; the match to TRBD2 covers 10 bases. Germline CDR1 WSHSY, CDR2 SAAADI. The V gene end was trimmed by 8 bases and the J gene end by 3 bases; junction bases not matched to a gene: 7. The CDR3 has 14 amino acids. The CDR3 spells CASGSGGAGYEQYF. CDR3 bases: TGCGCCAGCGGGAGCGGGGGGGCCGGCTACGAGCAGTACTTC.